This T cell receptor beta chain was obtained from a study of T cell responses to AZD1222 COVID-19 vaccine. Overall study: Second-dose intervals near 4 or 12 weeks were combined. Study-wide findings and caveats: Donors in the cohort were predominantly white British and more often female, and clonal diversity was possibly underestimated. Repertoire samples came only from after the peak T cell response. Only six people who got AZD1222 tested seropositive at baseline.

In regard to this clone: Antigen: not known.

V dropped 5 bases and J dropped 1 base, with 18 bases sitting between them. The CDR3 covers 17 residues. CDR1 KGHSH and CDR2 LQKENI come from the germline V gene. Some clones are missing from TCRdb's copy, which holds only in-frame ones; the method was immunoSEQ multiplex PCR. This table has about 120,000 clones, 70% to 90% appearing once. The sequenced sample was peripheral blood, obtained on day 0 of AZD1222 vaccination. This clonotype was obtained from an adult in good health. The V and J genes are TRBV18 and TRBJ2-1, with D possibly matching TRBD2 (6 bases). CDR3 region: CASSTLFSGSSYNEQFF. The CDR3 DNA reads TGTGCCAGCTCAACCCTCTTCAGCGGGTCTTCCTACAATGAGCAGTTCTTC.